This TCR beta chain originates from a study of control samples from healthy donors and cancer patients. CDR1 is ENHRY, CDR2 SYGVKD, per germline. The CDR3 runs to 13 residues. Trimming took off 8 bases at V and 0 bases at J, with 11 bases between the two ends. The assay was immunoSEQ multiplex PCR, and TCRdb's table has in-frame clones only and misses some. The sample includes roughly 200,000 clones, around 94% seen only once; the top ten take approximately 1.4%. This chain uses TRBV10-3 with TRBJ2-7, with a weak D call TRBD1 (6 bases). Sequenced input: blood. The sequence was collected from a man in his fifties in good health. CDR3 DNA sequence: TGTGCCATCGCAAGGGACAACTCCTACGAGCAGTACTTC. Amino acid sequence: CAIARDNSYEQYF.